The rows below give T cell receptor beta chains drawn from one sample of a study of T cells of healthy individuals. TCRdb re-derived calls from the 5' RACE reads in MiXCR, one entry per CDR3 protein. The sample has 35,000 to 45,000 distinct CDR3 sequences, about 5% seen once. These receptors were collected from a human donor in good health. Both conserved end residues are part of each CDR3. D genes are given only for firm matches. A row's size may be missing; if present it is once, few, many or a size class.

j_call,d_call,clone_size,v_call,cdr3_nt,cdr3_aa
TRBJ2-7,TRBD2,few,TRBV14,TGTGCCAGCAGCCAAGTTTTCGTTACCCCGGGACTAGCGGGAGCTCGGGGGTCCTACGAGCAGTACTTC,CASSQVFVTPGLAGARGSYEQYF
TRBJ2-5,NA,many,TRBV27,TGTGCCAGCAGTTTACAGGAAGGAGGGCAAGAGACCCAGTACTTC,CASSLQEGGQETQYF
TRBJ1-2,NA,NA,TRBV6-2/TRBV6-3,TGTGCCAGCAGTTACTCAGTCTATGGCTACACCTTC,CASSYSVYGYTF
TRBJ2-5,TRBD1,few,TRBV24-1,TGTGCCACCAGTGATTCGGGACAGGGACGAGGAAAAGAGGGAGAGACCCAGTACTTC,CATSDSGQGRGKEGETQYF
TRBJ1-5,NA,many,TRBV6-5,TGTGCCAGCAGTTCTCGACAGAATCAGCCCCAGCATTTT,CASSSRQNQPQHF
TRBJ2-2,NA,many,TRBV5-1,TGCGCCAGCACAGCGGGCGTGAACACCGGGGAGCTGTTTTTT,CASTAGVNTGELFF
TRBJ1-1,NA,many,TRBV12-3/TRBV12-4,TGTGCCAGCAGACGGGACGGTCAGAACACTGAAGCTTTCTTT,CASRRDGQNTEAFF
TRBJ2-1,TRBD2,many,TRBV20-1,TGCAGTGCTAGAGACCCCAACCACTCCGTGGGGACTAGCGGGAGTTCGGAGTTCTTC,CSARDPNHSVGTSGSSEFF
TRBJ2-2,TRBD2,many,TRBV28,TGTGCCAGCAGTCCCCGACTAGCCGGCGGGGAGCTGTTTTTT,CASSPRLAGGELFF
TRBJ2-7,TRBD2,many,TRBV4-3,TGCGCCAGCAGCCAAGATACGCTAGCGGCCTACGAGCAGTACTTC,CASSQDTLAAYEQYF
TRBJ1-1,NA,many,TRBV29-1,TGCAGCGTTGTAAGAAGAATGAACACTGAAGCTTTCTTT,CSVVRRMNTEAFF
TRBJ2-7,NA,many,TRBV21-1,TGTGCCAGCAGCGGGGACACAGACTACGAGCAGTACTTC,CASSGDTDYEQYF
TRBJ1-2,NA,many,TRBV4-1,TGCGCCAGCAGCCAAGAACAGGGCGGGTATGGCTACACCTTC,CASSQEQGGYGYTF
TRBJ2-3,TRBD2,few,TRBV3-1,TGTGCCAGCAGCCAAGATATGAGCGGGGGGGATACGCAGTATTTT,CASSQDMSGGDTQYF
TRBJ2-5,NA,many,TRBV5-1,TGCGCCAGCAGCCCGGGGACCCATAAAGAGACCCAGTACTTC,CASSPGTHKETQYF
TRBJ1-1,NA,few,TRBV20-1,TGCAGTGCTAGCAGGAATTTGGTAGCTTTCTTT,CSASRNLVAFF
TRBJ1-6,NA,many,TRBV6-1,TGTGCCAGCAGTGGACAGGACGGTGGTAATTCACCCCTCCACTTT,CASSGQDGGNSPLHF
TRBJ2-7,NA,few,TRBV4-1,TGCGCCAGCAGCCCGGCATCAGGACCGGCTACAGTTTTC,CASSPASGPATVF
TRBJ2-2,NA,few,TRBV2,TGTGCCAGCAAAGGGATTGGCACCGGGGAGCTGTTTTTT,CASKGIGTGELFF
TRBJ1-1,NA,few,TRBV9,TGTGCCAGCAATAGCGACGGTATGAACACTGAAGCTTTCTTT,CASNSDGMNTEAFF
TRBJ2-1,TRBD2,many,TRBV20-1,TGCAGTGCTATCTCCCGGCGGGGGGTCAGGGATGAGCAGTTCTTC,CSAISRRGVRDEQFF
TRBJ2-1,NA,many,TRBV7-3,TGTGCCAGCAGCTCGACAGGGGAGGGCAATGAGCAGTTCTTC,CASSSTGEGNEQFF
TRBJ1-2,NA,few,TRBV5-1,TGCGCCAGCAGCTTGGATGGGGCAGGGAGGATCTATGGCTACACCTTC,CASSLDGAGRIYGYTF
TRBJ2-1,NA,many,TRBV20-1,TGCAGTGCTACGTCCCGCTGGGGGTCTTCCTACAATGAGCAGTTCTTC,CSATSRWGSSYNEQFF
TRBJ2-1,NA,many,TRBV6-2/TRBV6-3,TGTGCCAGCAGTCCAGGGTTGGGGGTAGACAATGAGCAGTTCTTC,CASSPGLGVDNEQFF
TRBJ1-2,NA,many,TRBV2,TGTGCCAGCAGTGTTGGGGGACTCAACTATGGCTACACCTTC,CASSVGGLNYGYTF
TRBJ2-5,NA,few,TRBV24-1,TGTGCCACCAGTGAGACAGGACGGAGGGAGACCCAGTACTTC,CATSETGRRETQYF
TRBJ1-2,NA,NA,TRBV6-5,TGTGCCAGCAGGGGAGCCCGGAGACACGATAGGCCTTATGGCTACACCTTC,CASRGARRHDRPYGYTF
TRBJ1-2,TRBD1,NA,TRBV5-5,TGTGCCAGCAGCTTGGCCCCCGACAGGGTCCATGGCTACACCTTC,CASSLAPDRVHGYTF
TRBJ1-2,TRBD1,few,TRBV9,TGTGCCAGCAGCCCGGGACAGACTAACTATGGCTACACCTTC,CASSPGQTNYGYTF
TRBJ2-1,NA,many,TRBV30,TGTGCCTGGAGACAAGTTGGGGGTACTGAGCAGTTCTTC,CAWRQVGGTEQFF
TRBJ2-1,NA,many,TRBV12-3/TRBV12-4,TGTGCCAGCAGTTTCTCTGGGAATCTCGGCAATGAGCAGTTCTTC,CASSFSGNLGNEQFF
TRBJ2-7,NA,many,TRBV3-1,TGTGCCAGCAGCCAATCCGACTACGAGCAGTACTTC,CASSQSDYEQYF
TRBJ2-1,NA,NA,TRBV19,TGTGCCAGTAGTATCTTTACCGGGAGTGGTTACAATGAGCAGTTCTTC,CASSIFTGSGYNEQFF
TRBJ1-6,NA,NA,TRBV7-9,TGTGTCAGCAGCTTAAATTCACCCCTCCACTTT,CVSSLNSPLHF
TRBJ2-5,NA,many,TRBV7-8,TGTGCCAGCAGCCTACTTGGGGGGAGCCAAGAGACCCAGTACTTC,CASSLLGGSQETQYF
TRBJ2-4,TRBD2,NA,TRBV11-2,TGTGCCAGCAGCTTACTAGCGGGGGTCACAGGCATTCAGTACTTC,CASSLLAGVTGIQYF
TRBJ1-5,TRBD1,many,TRBV6-1,TGTGCCAGCAGGACAGGGGGACGACAGCCCCAGCATTTT,CASRTGGRQPQHF
TRBJ2-7,TRBD2,few,TRBV11-2,TGTGCCAGCAGCTCCCTCCGGGGGGGAAACCACGAGCAGTACTTC,CASSSLRGGNHEQYF
TRBJ2-1,TRBD2,many,TRBV12-3/TRBV12-4,TGTGCCAGCAGTTTGGTCGGGGAGGGGAATGAGCAGTTCTTC,CASSLVGEGNEQFF
TRBJ1-5,NA,many,TRBV30,TGTGCCTGGAGTCTCGAGGGGGATCAGCCCCAGCATTTT,CAWSLEGDQPQHF